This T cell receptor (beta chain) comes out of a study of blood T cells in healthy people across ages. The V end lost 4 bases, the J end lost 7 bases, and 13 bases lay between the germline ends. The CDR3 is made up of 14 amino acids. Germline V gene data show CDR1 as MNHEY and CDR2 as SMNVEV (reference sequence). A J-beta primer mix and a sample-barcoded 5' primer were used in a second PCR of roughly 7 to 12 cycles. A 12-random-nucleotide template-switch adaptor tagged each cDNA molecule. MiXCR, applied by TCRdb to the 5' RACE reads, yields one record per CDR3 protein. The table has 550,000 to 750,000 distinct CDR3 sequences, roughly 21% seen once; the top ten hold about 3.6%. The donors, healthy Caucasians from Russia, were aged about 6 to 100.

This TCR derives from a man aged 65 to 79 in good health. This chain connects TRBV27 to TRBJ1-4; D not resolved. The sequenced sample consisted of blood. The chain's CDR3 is CASSSGAGLEKLFF. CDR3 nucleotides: TGTGCCAGCAGTTCTGGTGCAGGTCTTGAAAAACTGTTTTTT.